A single T cell receptor beta chain is shown here with its context. No antigen is known for it. No base qualities exist here, and no much larger clone lies one base off it. The cohort was made up of 500 to 850 healthy bone marrow donors. At the time of sampling, all cohort members were nominally healthy, though unrecorded immune exposures were likely present. The donor was CMV seronegative and belonged to the group of 350 or so seronegative cohort members. Every donor gave a peripheral blood sample, and the peripheral blood mononuclear cells from that sample were used for TCR beta sequencing. Genomic DNA was extracted from the blood cell samples with the Qiagen DNeasy Blood Extraction Kit. Library creation used the immunoSEQ multiplex PCR assay. For the multiplex PCR, a mixture combining 60 forward primers for TCR Vbeta segments and 13 reverse primers for TCR Jbeta segments was used. Amplification of the CDR3 region of rearranged TCR beta genes was performed with a multiplex PCR assay on genomic DNA. On the Illumina HiSeq System, the amplified TCR beta libraries were sequenced as 87-base-pair reads. Processing in the source paper ran as follows. A later analysis tallied around 80 million unique TCR beta chains across the 666 repertoires, and around 12 million of those chains were shared by two or more donors. Raw reads were error-corrected and collapsed into unique sequences with a nearest-neighbor algorithm that merged closely related sequences to remove PCR and sequencing errors. CDR3 sequences were aligned to IMGT reference sequences to assign V, D and J gene segments. For a sequence to be retained, a match of at least six nucleotides to both a V gene segment and a J gene segment was required. A rearrangement counted as productive if the CDR3 had no stop codons and remained in frame with V and J, and every other rearrangement counted as non-productive. CDR3 was defined according to IMGT convention as the region running from the second conserved V-encoded cysteine to the conserved J-encoded phenylalanine. In an earlier analysis of just under 600 of the donors, sequences lacking an unambiguous match to a single V gene segment were excluded. In an earlier analysis of 587 of the donors, a V segment was called functional when productive rearrangements were above 56.7%, and segregating when the standard deviation between donors exceeded 5%. A statistical classification framework was developed to diagnose cytomegalovirus status using the catalog of TCR beta chain sequences. V and J gene assignment, in a later analysis, came from comparing TCR nucleotide sequences with IMGT/GENE-DB human TR gene sequences. In a later analysis, CDR3 sequences and most-parsimonious VDJ recombination scenarios were assigned using the TCRdist pipeline. In a later analysis, every TCR beta chain was defined by the combination of its CDR3 amino acid sequence and its V-gene family, and reads without a unique V-gene family were dropped. A later analysis removed 500 to 600 highly shared, low-generation-probability nucleotide sequences to deal with suspected cross-contamination and a sequencing artifact. In a later analysis, a clonal expansion index was calculated for each public chain from normalized within-repertoire ranks of inferred template counts. A later analysis computed generation probabilities with a VDJ recombination model fitted to out-of-frame rearrangements, and checked the results against IGoR. In a later analysis, TCR-TCR, TCR-HLA and TCR-CMV co-occurrence was scored with hypergeometric tests, and a repertoire-size bias correction was applied to TCR pairs. In a later analysis, false discovery rates were estimated by permuting HLA or CMV assignments 20 times. A later analysis grouped co-occurring TCRs with DBSCAN, adding TCRdist sequence similarity when clustering within HLA-allele-positive subsets. Co-occurrence clustering excluded repertoires with fewer than 30,000 or more than 120,000 public chains, plus five with anomalous nucleotide sharing. TCRdb provides this immuneACCESS table in a form limited to in-frame rearrangements. Some clones are lacking; in checked studies, under half of them reflect an unresolved V gene, and why the rest are absent is not known. V and J calls and clone size are copied from that table; D and trimming were computed from the DNA. The sample has under 200,000 clones on record, roughly 80% of them singletons. The top ten clonotypes cover roughly 5% of the sample.

The data stem from a study of cytomegalovirus exposure and HLA in healthy donors (dated by TCRdb to between 2016 and 2019). Regarding the research as a whole: An earlier analysis of approximately 640 of the donors reported 250 to 350 Gb of sequence data and more than 90 million unique TCR beta sequences from 190 million or so T cells. In a later analysis, previously published TCR beta repertoires from about 640 donors were re-analyzed and high-resolution HLA genotyping was added so that TCR occurrence patterns could be studied. Among the approximately 400 genotyped donors, approximately 82% belonged to the genetic ancestry cluster associated with self-reported Caucasian donors. On average, 235,054 unique TCR beta nucleotide sequences were sequenced per donor among 350 to 400 genotyped donors of the cohort, with 15% to 20% of those sequences being non-productive. In a later genetic analysis, genome-wide SNP genotypes for about 55% of the roughly 700 donors were used, and that subset was treated as a discovery cohort. The number of donors typed differed by locus, with 629-630 for A, B, C, DRB1 and DQB1, 522 for DQA1, over 600 for DPA1, and around 460 for DPB1. Because of strong linkage in the cohort, five DR-DQ haplotypes were treated as single units for association and clustering. All discovery cohort repertoires had been generated on a single sequencing platform. In addition to the first cohort of approximately 670 subjects, a separate validation cohort of some 120 different subjects was used. Around 330 gigabases of sequencing data and about 92 million unique TCR sequences made up an early release that covered approximately 620 HLA-typed donors. Donor age, sex, ethnicity and CMV serostatus were compiled alongside the repertoire data. The study aimed to test whether cataloging public T cell receptors could reveal signatures of past pathogen exposure. Class I and class II HLA loci were covered by the typing at four-digit resolution. High-throughput TCR immunosequencing, statistical association of individual TCRs with disease status, and machine learning were combined to predict cytomegalovirus infection status. Using immunosequencing, the study profiled T cell repertoires from fewer than 700 subjects and related those repertoires to cytomegalovirus serostatus. The later analysis used no new phenotypic data to find candidate immune exposures, relying instead on TCR beta sequences and their occurrence across donors. In an earlier analysis of a few hundred of the donors, high-throughput TCR beta sequencing was used to judge whether each TCR beta V gene segment behaved as functional or pseudogenic.

Broader findings and caveats from the paper: A further reported finding was that TCR beta sequences accurately predicted the HLA-A and HLA-B alleles for most subjects in the first cohort. In a later analysis, HLA-associated TCR beta chains were found to be more clonally expanded and to have lower generation probabilities than equally common non-associated chains. According to a later analysis, most CMV-associated TCR beta chains appeared to be HLA-restricted, and the HLA associations seemed to be driven largely by CMV exposure. The classifier was reported to diagnose cytomegalovirus status with high specificity and sensitivity in both the original cohort and the validation cohort. The authors suggested that the approach could potentially be generalized to other disease states and immunological phenotypes. Broadly in line with IMGT annotations, most TCR beta V segments showed up in productive rearrangements about 87% or about 30% of the time in an earlier analysis of a few hundred of the donors. A later genetic analysis associated a missense DCLRE1C variant with V-gene and J-gene trimming of TCR beta chains, and an independent cohort replicated the association. The only immune exposure information available for the cohort was CMV serostatus. This cohort had only TCR beta chains sequenced, and the lack of alpha or paired-chain data limited which features could be detected. A later genetic analysis reported fewer N-insertions in productive TCRs among donors in an Asian-associated ancestry cluster than the roughly 650-donor mean. In a later analysis, the rate of TCR association differed among HLA loci, with DRB1 alleles having the most associated TCRs and HLA-C alleles having the fewest. Because HLA typing was missing for some donors at each locus, association tests included only the typed subset. Linkage disequilibrium might explain the correlated functional status among segregating V segments, but an unknown experimental factor could not be excluded. When HLA alleles, especially DR and DQ, strongly co-occurred, TCR associations were difficult to assign to individual alleles. The sequencing pipeline was judged likely to have produced a cluster of highly shared sequence variants as a technical artifact. Because counts were too low, more than 15 rarely observed V segments, including chromosome 9 orphons, were left out of the earlier analysis of some 600 of the donors. Presence/absence analyses assumed roughly uniform sequencing depth across donors, an assumption that may not hold. In vitro tests confirmed that a few of the cytomegalovirus-associated TCR beta chains recognize cytomegalovirus antigens. While some public TCRs were present in many individuals, most TCR sequences turned up only very rarely across donors. The study gave a list of about 170 TCR beta chains associated with cytomegalovirus. In a later analysis, 15,000 to 20,000 TCR beta sequences were associated with specific HLA alleles at a false discovery rate of 0.05. A later analysis reported that several top co-occurrence clusters appeared linked to parvovirus B19, influenza, CMV and Epstein-Barr virus.

The specimen was PBMCs. The receptor was isolated from a male donor in good health and CMV-seronegative.

The DNA reads as follows: TGTGCCAGCAGTATGACAGGGCGGCATTCACCCCTCCACTTT. It translates to CASSMTGRHSPLHF. The receptor chain draws on TRBV2 and TRBJ1-6; the junction holds 7 bases that match TRBD1. Relative to germline, V is missing 5 bases and J is missing 8 bases, with 6 bases of the junction outside any gene match. The CDR3 runs 14 residues from the cysteine to the phenylalanine. Only CDR3 DNA is held: 42 bases, read in frame from base 1. Via the germline V gene, CDR1 is SNHLY and CDR2 FYNNEI.